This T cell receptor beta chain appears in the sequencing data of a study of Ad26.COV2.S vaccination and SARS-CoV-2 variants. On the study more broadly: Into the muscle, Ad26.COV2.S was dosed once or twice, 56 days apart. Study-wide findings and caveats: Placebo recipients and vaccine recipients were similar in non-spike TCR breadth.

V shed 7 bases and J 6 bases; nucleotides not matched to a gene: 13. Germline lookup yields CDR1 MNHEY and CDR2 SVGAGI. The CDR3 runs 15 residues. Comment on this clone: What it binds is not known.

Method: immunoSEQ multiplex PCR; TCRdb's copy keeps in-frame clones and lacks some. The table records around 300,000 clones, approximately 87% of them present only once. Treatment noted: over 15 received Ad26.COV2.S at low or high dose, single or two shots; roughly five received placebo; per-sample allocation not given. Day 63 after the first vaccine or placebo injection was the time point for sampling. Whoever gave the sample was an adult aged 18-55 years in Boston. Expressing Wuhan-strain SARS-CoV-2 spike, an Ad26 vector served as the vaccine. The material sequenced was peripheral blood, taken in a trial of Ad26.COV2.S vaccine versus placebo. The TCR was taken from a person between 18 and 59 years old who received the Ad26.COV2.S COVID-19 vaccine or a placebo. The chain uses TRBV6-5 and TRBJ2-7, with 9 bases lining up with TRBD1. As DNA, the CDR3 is TGTGCCAGCACCCGCCGAGGGGACAGGGTCATCGAGCAGTACTTC. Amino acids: CASTRRGDRVIEQYF.